The 11 T cell receptor beta chains below were found in one sample sequenced in a study of cytomegalovirus exposure and HLA in healthy donors (TCRdb year 2017). The library was generated by the immunoSEQ multiplex PCR assay. TCRdb's version of the immuneACCESS table is confined to in-frame rearrangements and falls short of the full clone set. An unresolved V gene accounts for under half of the shortfall where checked; the remainder is of unknown origin. The sample records some 76,000 clones, about 94% of which are singletons. Of the sample, 1% falls within the top ten clones. Sequenced input: PBMCs. These receptors all come from a woman in her late teens or twenties in good health and CMV-seronegative.

V and J are TRBV7-2 and TRBJ2-3; D remains ambiguous. The germline V and J ends were trimmed by 3 bases and 6 bases, with 10 bases remaining between them. The V gene's germline CDR1 is SGHTA and CDR2 FQGNSA. This CDR3 has 13 amino acids. The CDR3 bases are TGTGCCAGCAGCTTGAGTTTTAGTGATACGCAGTATTTT. It is translated as CASSLSFSDTQYF.

This chain links TRBV7-9 with TRBJ1-3; D remains unclear. The length of the CDR3 is 14 residues. CDR1 SEHNR and CDR2 FQNEAQ come from the germline V gene (reference sequence). V shed 5 bases and J shed 0 bases, with 8 bases lying between them. Written as DNA, the CDR3 is TGTGCCAGCAGCCCGTTAGTCTCTGGAAACACCATATATTTT. Its protein is CASSPLVSGNTIYF.

This chain's CDR3 is CASSEWRAQEKLFF. In DNA, the CDR3 is TGTGCCAGCAGTGAATGGAGGGCTCAGGAAAAACTGTTTTTT. This chain uses TRBV6-1 with TRBJ1-4, with no clear D. Germline V gene lookup returns CDR1 MNHNS and CDR2 SASEGT. This CDR3 is built from 14 residues. V lost 2 bases, J lost 8 bases, and 12 bases lay in between.

The chain combines TRBV27 with TRBJ1-2; D is possibly TRBD1 (5 bases). The CDR3 covers 12 residues. Germline V gene lookup returns CDR1 MNHEY and CDR2 SMNVEV (reference sequence). Trimming stripped 4 bases from V and 7 bases from J, with 10 bases between. CDR3 in amino acids: CASSSQGSGYTF. As DNA, the CDR3 is TGTGCCAGCAGTTCCCAGGGATCTGGCTACACCTTC.

This clone was observed once. The rearrangement uses TRBV5-1 and TRBJ2-3, with 8 bases that match TRBD2. This CDR3 contains 14 residues. CDR1 is SGHRS, CDR2 YFSETQ, per germline. V trimming: 5 bases; J trimming: 4 bases; junction bases outside the gene matches: 6. In DNA, the CDR3 is TGCGCCAGCAGGAGCGGGGGTGCCGCAGATACGCAGTATTTT. The encoded protein is CASRSGGAADTQYF.

This clone occurred a few times. The J gene is TRBJ1-2, the V gene TRBV7-9; no clear D gene. CDR1 is SEHNR, CDR2 FQNEAQ, per germline (reference sequence). The CDR3 has 14 amino acids. Trimming shortened V by 5 bases and J by 3 bases, and 13 bases separated the two germline ends. The CDR3 region has the DNA TGTGCCAGCAGCCCCCTAGGCGGAGACTATGGCTACACCTTC. Residues: CASSPLGGDYGYTF.

The V and J genes are TRBV6-1 and TRBJ2-7; 8 positions agree with TRBD1. Losses at the gene ends were 2 bases for V and 0 bases for J; bases not matched to a gene: 3. This CDR3 is 15 amino acids long. From germline, CDR1 is MNHNS and CDR2 SASEGT. CDR3 nucleotide sequence: TGTGCCAGCAGTGAAACAGGGACAGGCTCCTACGAGCAGTACTTC. Protein: CASSETGTGSYEQYF.

This chain joins TRBV6-1 and TRBJ2-3; TRBD2 matches at 12 bases. From germline, CDR1 is MNHNS and CDR2 SASEGT. V gave up 2 bases and J gave up 6 bases; unmatched junction bases: 3. This CDR3 contains 15 residues. The CDR3 reads CASSELAGGEDTQYF. The CDR3 region has the DNA TGTGCCAGCAGTGAACTAGCGGGGGGGGAGGATACGCAGTATTTT.

The rearrangement joins TRBV21-1 to TRBJ2-1; the DNA was not compared with TRBD1, the D call given in the table. TRBV21-1 is a pseudogene locus. The CDR3 is 13 residues long. CDR3 in amino acids: CASSLRTGPEQFF. In nucleotides, the CDR3 is TGTGCCAGCAGCCTCCGGACAGGGCCCGAACAGTTCTTC.

V gene TRBV5-6 combines with J gene TRBJ1-3, with D tentatively TRBD1 (6 bases). The CDR3 covers 14 residues. Germline V gene lookup returns CDR1 SGHDT and CDR2 YYEEEE. Trimming took 4 bases from V and 0 from J, leaving 8 bases between them. CDR3 region: CASSTGFSGNTIYF. The CDR3 DNA is TGTGCCAGCAGCACAGGGTTCTCTGGAAACACCATATATTTT.

This clone has only one observation. This chain uses TRBV28 with TRBJ1-4; D remains unclear. Deletions cut 5 bases from V and 14 bases from J, with 15 bases between. The germline gives CDR1 MDHEN, CDR2 SYDVKM. The CDR3 consists of 12 residues. The CDR3 is CASSPPTRGLFF. In DNA form, the CDR3 reads TGTGCCAGCAGTCCCCCGACGCGAGGGCTGTTTTTT.